One sample yielded the 3 T cell receptor beta chains listed below, sequenced in a study of blood T cell repertoires in COVID-19. The assay was immunoSEQ multiplex PCR, and TCRdb's table has in-frame clones only and misses some. Of 210,000 or so clones detected, roughly 80% appear once; the ten largest clones hold around 4.7%. The sequenced sample was peripheral blood. These receptors originate from a human donor in a cohort sampled during active COVID-19.

CDR3 loop: CASSLSPWTGAYEQYF. The DNA for the CDR3 is TGTGCCAGCAGTCTATCCCCGTGGACAGGGGCCTACGAGCAGTACTTC. The chain links TRBV28 to TRBJ2-7; 9 bases align to TRBD1. V trimming: 5 bases; J trimming: 2 bases; junction bases outside the gene matches: 10. CDR3 length: 16 residues. From germline, CDR1 is MDHEN and CDR2 SYDVKM.

The chain recombines TRBV4-3 with TRBJ2-7; 7 bases are shared with TRBD2. The junction had 9 bases not matched to a gene; V was cut back by 0 bases and J by 4 bases. Germline lookup yields CDR1 LGHNA and CDR2 YSLEER. This CDR3 is 16 amino acids long. As DNA, the CDR3 is TGCGCCAGCAGCCAAGAGGGTGTAGCGGGCGGTTACGAGCAGTACTTC. Its protein product is CASSQEGVAGGYEQYF.

V and J are TRBV6-6 and TRBJ2-2, with 7 bases lining up with TRBD2. The germline V gene has CDR1 MNHNY and CDR2 SVGAGI (reference sequence). CDR3 length: 14 amino acids. The CDR3 nucleotides read TGTCCGGGGGGAGGGAGGCCCAACACCGGGGAGCTGTTTTTT. Translating gives CPGGGRPNTGELFF.